This TCR beta chain came from a study of breast tumors, draining lymph nodes, adjacent tissues. TCRdb recomputed calls from the multiplex PCR reads with MiXCR, one row per CDR3 protein. The repertoire has 85,000 to 120,000 distinct CDR3 sequences, approximately 28% of them found once; the top ten carry around 6%. Whole-study results and caveats: That most tumor T cells come from lymph nodes remained unproven.

Of note for this clonotype: Antigen: not known.

The lymph nodes were axillary draining lymph nodes from breast cancer patients. CDR3 size: 14 residues. Per germline, CDR1 DFQATT and CDR2 SNEGSKA (reference sequence). V dropped 2 bases and J dropped 12 bases, with 23 bases sitting between them. The source material was axillary lymph node tissue. The clonotype comes from a female donor with breast cancer. Some clones in this sample may be carry-over from other donors' samples. The chain recombines TRBV20-1 with TRBJ2-7; maybe TRBD1 (6 bases). The CDR3 nucleotides are TGCAGTGCTAGACACCCGACAGGAAGCTACGGGCGGTACTTC. This codes for CSARHPTGSYGRYF.